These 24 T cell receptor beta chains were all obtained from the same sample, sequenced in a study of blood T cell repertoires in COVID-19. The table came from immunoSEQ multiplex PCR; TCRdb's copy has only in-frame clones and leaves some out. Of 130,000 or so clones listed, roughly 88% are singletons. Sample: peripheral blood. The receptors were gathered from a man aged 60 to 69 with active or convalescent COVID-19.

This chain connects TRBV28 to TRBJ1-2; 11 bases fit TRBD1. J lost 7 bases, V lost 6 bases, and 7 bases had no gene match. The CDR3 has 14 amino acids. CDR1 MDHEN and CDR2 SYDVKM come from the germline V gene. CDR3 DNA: TGTGCCAGCAGCCGGACAGGGGGCGGGTCTGGCTACACCTTC. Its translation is CASSRTGGGSGYTF.

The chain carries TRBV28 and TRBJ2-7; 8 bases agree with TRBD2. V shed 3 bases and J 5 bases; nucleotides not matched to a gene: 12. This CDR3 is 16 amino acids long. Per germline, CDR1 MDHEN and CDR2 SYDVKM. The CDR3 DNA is TGTGCCAGCAGTTTTGCCGCGGGACTAGTTTTCCACGAGCAGTACTTC. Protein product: CASSFAAGLVFHEQYF.

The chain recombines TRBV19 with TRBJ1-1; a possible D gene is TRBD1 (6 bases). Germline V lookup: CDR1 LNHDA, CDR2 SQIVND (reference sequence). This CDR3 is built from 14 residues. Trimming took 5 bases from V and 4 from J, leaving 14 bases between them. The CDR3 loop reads CASSPQGVSTEAFF. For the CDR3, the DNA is TGTGCCAGTAGTCCACAGGGAGTGAGCACTGAAGCTTTCTTT.

In DNA form, the CDR3 reads TGTGCCAGCAGCCTGGACAGGGGGGGGTACAATGAGCAGTTCTTC. It encodes CASSLDRGGYNEQFF. The gene calls are TRBV5-4 and TRBJ2-1; the match to TRBD1 covers 10 bases. Germline CDR1 and CDR2: SGHNT and YYREEE (reference sequence). V shed 4 bases and J 4 bases; nucleotides not matched to a gene: 5. This CDR3 contains 15 residues.

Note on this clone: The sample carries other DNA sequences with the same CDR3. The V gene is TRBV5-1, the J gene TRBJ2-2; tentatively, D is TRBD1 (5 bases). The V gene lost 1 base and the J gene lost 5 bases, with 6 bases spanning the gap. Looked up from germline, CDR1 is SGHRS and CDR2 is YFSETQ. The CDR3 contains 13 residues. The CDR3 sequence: CASSLSGTGELFF. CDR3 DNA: TGCGCCAGCAGCTTGTCAGGGACCGGGGAGCTGTTTTTT.

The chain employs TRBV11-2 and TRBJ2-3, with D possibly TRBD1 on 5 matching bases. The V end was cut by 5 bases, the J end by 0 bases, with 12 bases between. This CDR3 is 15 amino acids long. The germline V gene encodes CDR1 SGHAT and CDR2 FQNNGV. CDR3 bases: TGTGCCAGCAGCCAATCCCCAGGGAGCACAGATACGCAGTATTTT. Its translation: CASSQSPGSTDTQYF.

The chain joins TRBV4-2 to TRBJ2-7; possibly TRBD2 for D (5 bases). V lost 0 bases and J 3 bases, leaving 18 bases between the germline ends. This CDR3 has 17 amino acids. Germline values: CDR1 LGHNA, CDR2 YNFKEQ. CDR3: CASSQDQGGHQIYEQYF. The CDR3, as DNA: TGTGCCAGCAGCCAAGATCAAGGCGGGCATCAGATCTACGAGCAGTACTTC.

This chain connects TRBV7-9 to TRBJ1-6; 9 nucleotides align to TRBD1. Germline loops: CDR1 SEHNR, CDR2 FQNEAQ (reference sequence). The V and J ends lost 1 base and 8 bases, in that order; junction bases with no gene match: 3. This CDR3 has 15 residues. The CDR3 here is CASSLGTGAHSPLHF. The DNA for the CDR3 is TGTGCCAGCAGCTTAGGGACAGGGGCACATTCACCCCTCCACTTT.

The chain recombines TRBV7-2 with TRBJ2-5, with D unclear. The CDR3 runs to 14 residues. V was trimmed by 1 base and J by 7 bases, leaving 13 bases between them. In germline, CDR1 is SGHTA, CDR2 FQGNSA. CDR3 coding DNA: TGTGCCAGCAGCTTAGTGTGGAGTGGCGGGACCCAGTACTTC. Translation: CASSLVWSGGTQYF.

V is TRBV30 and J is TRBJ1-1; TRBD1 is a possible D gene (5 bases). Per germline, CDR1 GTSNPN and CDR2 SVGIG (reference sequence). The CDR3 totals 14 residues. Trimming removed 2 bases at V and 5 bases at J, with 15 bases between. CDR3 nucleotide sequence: TGTGCCTGGAGTAATCCAGGGCGAGGAACTGAAGCTTTCTTT. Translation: CAWSNPGRGTEAFF.

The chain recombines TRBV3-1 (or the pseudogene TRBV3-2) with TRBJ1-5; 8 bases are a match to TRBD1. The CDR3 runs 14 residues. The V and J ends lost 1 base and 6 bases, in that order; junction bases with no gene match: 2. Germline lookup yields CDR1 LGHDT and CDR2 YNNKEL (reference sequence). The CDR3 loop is CASSQAGTGQPQHF. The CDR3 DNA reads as TGTGCCAGCAGCCAAGCGGGGACAGGTCAGCCCCAGCATTTT.

The DNA for the CDR3 is TGTGCCACCGCGGGGGTAAAACTGTTTTTT. It codes for CATAGVKLFF. J is TRBJ1-4 and V is TRBV28, with a tentative D call TRBD1 (5 bases). The CDR3 covers 10 residues. CDR1 MDHEN and CDR2 SYDVKM come from the germline V gene. Trimming took off 10 bases at V and 10 bases at J, with 10 bases between the two ends. Full variable domain (outside the CDR3, taken from reference TRBV28 and TRBJ1-4): DVKVTQSSRYLVKRTGEKVFLECVQDMDHENMFWYRQDPGLGLRLIYFSYDVKMKEKGDIPEGYSVSREKKERFSLILESASTNQTSMYLCATAGVKLFFGSGTQLSVL.

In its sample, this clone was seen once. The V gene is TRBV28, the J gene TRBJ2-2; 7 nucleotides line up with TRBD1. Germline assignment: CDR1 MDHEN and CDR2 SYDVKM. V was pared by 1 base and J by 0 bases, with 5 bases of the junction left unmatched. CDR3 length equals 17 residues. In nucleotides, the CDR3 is TGTGCCAGCAGTTTATCGTGGGGGACAGCGAACACCGGGGAGCTGTTTTTT. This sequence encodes CASSLSWGTANTGELFF. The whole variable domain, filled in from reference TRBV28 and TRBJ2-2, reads DVKVTQSSRYLVKRTGEKVFLECVQDMDHENMFWYRQDPGLGLRLIYFSYDVKMKEKGDIPEGYSVSREKKERFSLILESASTNQTSMYLCASSLSWGTANTGELFFGEGSRLTVL.

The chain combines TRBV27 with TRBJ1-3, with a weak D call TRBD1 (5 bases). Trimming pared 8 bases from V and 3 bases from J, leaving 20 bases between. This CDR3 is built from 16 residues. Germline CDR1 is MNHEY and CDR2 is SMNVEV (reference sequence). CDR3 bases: TGTGCCAGCGGGTTCGGGACTGCTGCTCTTGGAAACACCATATATTTT. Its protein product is CASGFGTAALGNTIYF.

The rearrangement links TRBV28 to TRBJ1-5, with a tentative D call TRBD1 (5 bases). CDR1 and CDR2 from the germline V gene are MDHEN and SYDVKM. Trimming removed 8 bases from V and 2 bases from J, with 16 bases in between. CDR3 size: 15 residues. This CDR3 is CASGGAERGNQPQHF. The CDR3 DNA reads TGTGCCAGCGGAGGGGCAGAGCGGGGCAATCAGCCCCAGCATTTT.

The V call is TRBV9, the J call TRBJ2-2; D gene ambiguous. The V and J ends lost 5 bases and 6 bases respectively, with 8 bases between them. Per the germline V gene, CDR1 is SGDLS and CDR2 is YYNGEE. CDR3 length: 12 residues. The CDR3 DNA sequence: TGTGCCAGCAGTCCTAATGCCGGGGAGCTGTTTTTT. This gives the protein CASSPNAGELFF.

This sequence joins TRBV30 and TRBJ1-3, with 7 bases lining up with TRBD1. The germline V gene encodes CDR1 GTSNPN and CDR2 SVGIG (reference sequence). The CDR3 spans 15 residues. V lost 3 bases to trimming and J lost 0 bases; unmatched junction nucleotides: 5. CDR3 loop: CAWSEAGGSGNTIYF. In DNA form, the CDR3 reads TGTGCCTGGAGCGAAGCAGGGGGCTCTGGAAACACCATATATTTT.

CDR3 in DNA: TGTGCCACCCACGTGACTAGCGAGACTGAGCAGTACTTC. It is translated as CATHVTSETEQYF. The rearrangement uses TRBV10-3 and TRBJ2-7; 8 nucleotides agree with TRBD2. The germline gives CDR1 ENHRY, CDR2 SYGVKD. The CDR3 extends over 13 amino acids. The junction had 12 bases not matched to a gene; V was cut back by 10 bases and J by 7 bases.

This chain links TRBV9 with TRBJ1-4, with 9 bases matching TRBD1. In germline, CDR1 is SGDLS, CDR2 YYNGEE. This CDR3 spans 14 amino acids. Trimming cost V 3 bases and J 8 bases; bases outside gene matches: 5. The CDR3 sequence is CASSGTGVAEKLFF. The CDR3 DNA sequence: TGTGCCAGCAGCGGGACAGGGGTTGCCGAAAAACTGTTTTTT.

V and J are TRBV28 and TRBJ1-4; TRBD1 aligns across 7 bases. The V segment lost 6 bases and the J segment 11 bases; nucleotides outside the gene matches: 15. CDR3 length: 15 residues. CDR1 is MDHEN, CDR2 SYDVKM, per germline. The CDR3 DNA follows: TGTGCCAGCAGACTTCGCCAAGGGGGCGCGTATAAACTGTTTTTT. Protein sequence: CASRLRQGGAYKLFF.

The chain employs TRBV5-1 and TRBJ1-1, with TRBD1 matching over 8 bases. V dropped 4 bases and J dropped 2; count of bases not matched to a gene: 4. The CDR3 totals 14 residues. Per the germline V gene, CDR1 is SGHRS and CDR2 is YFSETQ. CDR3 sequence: CASSPQGDNTEAFF. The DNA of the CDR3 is TGCGCCAGCAGCCCACAGGGGGATAACACTGAAGCTTTCTTT.

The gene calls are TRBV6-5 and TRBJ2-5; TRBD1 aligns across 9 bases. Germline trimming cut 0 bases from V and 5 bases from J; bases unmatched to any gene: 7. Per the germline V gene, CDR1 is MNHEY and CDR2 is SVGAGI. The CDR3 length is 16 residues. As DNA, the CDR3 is TGTGCCAGCAGTTACTCCGGGACAGGGATTTGGGAGACCCAGTACTTC. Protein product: CASSYSGTGIWETQYF.

The CDR3 loop is CASSRGRLDTGELFF. The CDR3 DNA reads as TGCGCCAGCAGCAGGGGCCGCCTCGACACCGGGGAGCTGTTTTTT. V is TRBV5-1 and J is TRBJ2-2, with a tentative D call TRBD1 (5 bases). Deletions cut 4 bases from V and 3 bases from J, with 13 bases between. The CDR3 contains 15 residues. The V gene's germline CDR1 is SGHRS and CDR2 YFSETQ.

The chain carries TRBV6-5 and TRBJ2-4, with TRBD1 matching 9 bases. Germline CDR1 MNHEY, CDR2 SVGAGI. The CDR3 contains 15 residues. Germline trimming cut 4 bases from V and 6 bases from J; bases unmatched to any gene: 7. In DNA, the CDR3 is TGTGCCAGCAGTTTGGACAGGGGCTGGGGAAACATTCAGTACTTC. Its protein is CASSLDRGWGNIQYF.